This T cell receptor (beta chain) was recorded in a study of T cells in women clearing cervical HPV infection. Regarding this clone: The CDR3 goes on 3 residues after the read ends, and that part is filled in from the germline J gene.

The CDR3 has 16 amino acids. Trimming took 4 bases from V and 4 from J, leaving 17 bases between them. CDR1 and CDR2 (germline): SNHLY, FYNNEI. Only in-frame clones appear in the TCRdb table, and some are missing; sequencing was by immunoSEQ multiplex PCR. The clone table shows some 31,000 clones, with the ten largest holding 6.5% to 8%. The TCR was taken from a woman aged 18-69 years with a cervical HPV16 infection that either progressed to CIN3+ or cleared (not recorded which). Input material: blood buffy coat. The chain employs TRBV2 and TRBJ1-5, with D uncertain. CDR3: CASSVGEQRRNQPQHF. CDR3 DNA (partial): TGTGCCAGCAGTGTGGGCGAGCAACGACGTAATCAGCCC.